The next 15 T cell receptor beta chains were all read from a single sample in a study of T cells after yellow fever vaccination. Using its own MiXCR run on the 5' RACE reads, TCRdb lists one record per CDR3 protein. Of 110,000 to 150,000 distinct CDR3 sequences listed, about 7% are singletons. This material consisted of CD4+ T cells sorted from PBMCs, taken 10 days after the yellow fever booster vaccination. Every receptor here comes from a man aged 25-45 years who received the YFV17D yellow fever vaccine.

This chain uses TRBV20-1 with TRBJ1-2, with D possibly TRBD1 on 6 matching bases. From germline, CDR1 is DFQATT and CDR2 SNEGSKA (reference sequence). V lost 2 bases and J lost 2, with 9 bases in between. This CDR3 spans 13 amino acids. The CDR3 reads CSARLGQNYGYTF. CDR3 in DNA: TGCAGTGCTAGATTAGGACAGAACTATGGCTACACCTTC.

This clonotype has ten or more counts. The CDR3 loop reads CSARDRGRHPPYEQYF. The CDR3 coding sequence is TGCAGTGCTAGAGATAGAGGGCGTCACCCCCCCTACGAGCAGTACTTC. V and J are TRBV20-1 and TRBJ2-7, with D possibly TRBD2 on 5 matching bases. Looked up from germline, CDR1 is DFQATT and CDR2 is SNEGSKA (reference sequence). There are 16 residues in the CDR3. The V end was cut by 0 bases, the J end by 2 bases, with 17 bases between.

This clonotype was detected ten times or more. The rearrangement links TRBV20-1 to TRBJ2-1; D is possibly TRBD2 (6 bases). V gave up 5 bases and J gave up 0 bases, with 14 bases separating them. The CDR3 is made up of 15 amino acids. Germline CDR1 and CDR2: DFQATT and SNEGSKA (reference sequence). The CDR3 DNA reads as TGCAGTGCTTTGGGGGGTTTAGGCTCCTACAATGAGCAGTTCTTC. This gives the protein CSALGGLGSYNEQFF.

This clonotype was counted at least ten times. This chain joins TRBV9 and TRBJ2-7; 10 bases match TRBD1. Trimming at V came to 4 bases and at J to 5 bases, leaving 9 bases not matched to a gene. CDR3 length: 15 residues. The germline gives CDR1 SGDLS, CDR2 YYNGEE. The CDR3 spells CASSPKGQGGDEQYF. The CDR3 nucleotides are TGTGCCAGCAGCCCCAAAGGACAGGGGGGTGACGAGCAGTACTTC.

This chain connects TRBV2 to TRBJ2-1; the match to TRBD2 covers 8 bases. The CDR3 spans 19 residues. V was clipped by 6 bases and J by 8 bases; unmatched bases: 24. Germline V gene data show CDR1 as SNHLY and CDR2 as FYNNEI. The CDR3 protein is CASRTLASGFYGRPDEQFF. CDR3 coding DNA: TGTGCCAGCAGGACGTTGGCTAGCGGGTTTTATGGGCGACCGGATGAGCAGTTCTTC.

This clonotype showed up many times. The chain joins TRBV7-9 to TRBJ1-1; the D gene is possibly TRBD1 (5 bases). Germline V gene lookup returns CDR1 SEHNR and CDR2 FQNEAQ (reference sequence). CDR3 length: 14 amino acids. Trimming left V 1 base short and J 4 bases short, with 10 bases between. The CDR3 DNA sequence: TGTGCCAGCAGCTTAGGGGGCCCGGGCACTGAAGCTTTCTTT. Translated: CASSLGGPGTEAFF.

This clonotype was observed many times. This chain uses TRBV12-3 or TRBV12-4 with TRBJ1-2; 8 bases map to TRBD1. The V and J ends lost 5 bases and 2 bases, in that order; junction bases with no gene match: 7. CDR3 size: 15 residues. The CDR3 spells CASSVRDRPNYGYTF. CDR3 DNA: TGTGCCAGCAGTGTACGGGACAGGCCGAACTATGGCTACACCTTC.

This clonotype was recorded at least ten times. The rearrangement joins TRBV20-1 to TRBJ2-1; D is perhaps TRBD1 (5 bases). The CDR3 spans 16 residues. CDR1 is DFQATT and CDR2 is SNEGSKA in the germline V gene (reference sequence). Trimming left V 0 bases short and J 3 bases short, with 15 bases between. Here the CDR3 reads CSARDLRGFSYNEQFF. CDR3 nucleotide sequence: TGCAGTGCTAGAGATCTTAGGGGCTTTAGCTACAATGAGCAGTTCTTC.

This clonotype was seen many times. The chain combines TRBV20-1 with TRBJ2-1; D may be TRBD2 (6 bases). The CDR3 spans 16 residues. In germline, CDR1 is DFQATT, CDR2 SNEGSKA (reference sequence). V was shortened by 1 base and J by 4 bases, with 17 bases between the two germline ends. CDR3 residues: CSARATFGGGYNEQFF. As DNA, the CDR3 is TGCAGTGCTAGAGCTACCTTTGGTGGGGGGTACAATGAGCAGTTCTTC.

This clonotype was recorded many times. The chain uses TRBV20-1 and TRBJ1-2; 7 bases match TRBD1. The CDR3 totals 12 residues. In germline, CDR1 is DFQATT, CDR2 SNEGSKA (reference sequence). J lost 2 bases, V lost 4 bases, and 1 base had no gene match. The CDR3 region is CSANRGNYGYTF. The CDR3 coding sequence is TGCAGTGCTAACAGGGGAAACTATGGCTACACCTTC.

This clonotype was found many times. The CDR3 spells CSARVSGPGNTEAFF. The CDR3 nucleotides read TGCAGTGCTAGAGTCTCGGGCCCCGGGAACACTGAAGCTTTCTTT. This rearrangement joins TRBV20-1 to TRBJ1-1; the D is unclear. Between the trimmed V and J ends, which lost 1 base and 1 base, there was a span of 13 bases. Per the germline V gene, CDR1 is DFQATT and CDR2 is SNEGSKA (reference sequence). CDR3 length: 15 residues.

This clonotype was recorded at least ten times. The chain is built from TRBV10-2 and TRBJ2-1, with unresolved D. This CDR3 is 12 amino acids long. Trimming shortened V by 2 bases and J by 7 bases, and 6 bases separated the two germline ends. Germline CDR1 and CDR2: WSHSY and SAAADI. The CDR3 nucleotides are TGCGCCAGCAGTGAGGCTTGGAATGAGCAGTTCTTC. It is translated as CASSEAWNEQFF.

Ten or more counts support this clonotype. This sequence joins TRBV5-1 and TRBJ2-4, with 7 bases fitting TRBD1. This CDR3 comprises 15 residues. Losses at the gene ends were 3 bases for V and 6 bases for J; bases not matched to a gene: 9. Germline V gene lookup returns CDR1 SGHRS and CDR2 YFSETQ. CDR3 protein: CASSSSGQRLNIQYF. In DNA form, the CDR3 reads TGCGCCAGCAGCTCTTCGGGACAGCGTTTAAACATTCAGTACTTC.

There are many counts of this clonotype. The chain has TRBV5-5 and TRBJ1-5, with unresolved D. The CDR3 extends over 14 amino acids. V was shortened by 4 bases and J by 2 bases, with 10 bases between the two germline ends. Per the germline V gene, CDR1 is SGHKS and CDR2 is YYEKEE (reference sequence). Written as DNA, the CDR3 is TGTGCCAGCAGCGCCGGCCTTGGCAATCAGCCCCAGCATTTT. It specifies CASSAGLGNQPQHF.

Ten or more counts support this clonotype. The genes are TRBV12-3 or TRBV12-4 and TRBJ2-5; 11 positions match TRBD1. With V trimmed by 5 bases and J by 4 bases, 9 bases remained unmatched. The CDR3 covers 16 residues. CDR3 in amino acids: CASSLTWDRGGETQYF. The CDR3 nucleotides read TGTGCCAGCAGTCTAACCTGGGACAGGGGGGGAGAGACCCAGTACTTC.